The 12 T cell receptor beta chains below were found in one sample sequenced in a study of CXCR3-negative and CXCR3-positive naive CD8 T cells. Broader study findings: CXCR3-positive naive cells carried more hydrophobic TRB CDR3s than CXCR3-negative naive cells did.

These receptors' targets are unknown. In preparing the TRB cDNA libraries, 5' RACE with UMI labels was used. From the 5' RACE reads, TCRdb lists one entry per CDR3 protein and no DNA. This sample's clone table lists roughly 55,000 distinct CDR3 sequences. The sample consisted of naive CXCR3+ CD8+ T cells from blood. Stated subset: CD45RO-CCR7+CD27+CD95- naive CD8+ T cells expressing CXCR3 (TNR3+). The receptor source for this set is a human donor in good health. Some clones in this sample may be carry-over from other donors' samples.

This sequence joins TRBV27 and TRBJ2-1; the TRBD1 assignment by TCRdb is unverifiable without DNA. Germline V gene lookup returns CDR1 MNHEY and CDR2 SMNVEV (reference sequence). The CDR3 runs to 14 residues. Here the CDR3 reads CASSFPGAINEQFF.

The chain uses TRBV4-3 and TRBJ1-1; TCRdb lists TRBD1, though no DNA is available to test this call. The CDR3 is 16 residues long. Per the germline V gene, CDR1 is LGHNA and CDR2 is YSLEER. CDR3 sequence: CASSQAHRGLNTEAFF.

The gene calls are TRBV19 and TRBJ2-7; TCRdb lists TRBD1, though no DNA is available to test this call. The germline CDR1 and CDR2 sequences are LNHDA and SQIVND (reference sequence). The CDR3 loop spans 13 amino acids. This CDR3 is CATATGATYEQYF.

The chain recombines TRBV7-9 with TRBJ2-2; TCRdb calls TRBD1, which cannot be checked without DNA. The CDR3 covers 15 residues. The germline CDR1 and CDR2 sequences are SEHNR and FQNEAQ (reference sequence). CDR3 region: CASSSGQIYTGELFF.

This chain uses TRBV2 with TRBJ1-5; TCRdb's assignment of TRBD1 cannot be checked, as there is no DNA. The length of the CDR3 is 14 residues. Germline V gene sequence: CDR1 SNHLY, CDR2 FYNNEI. This chain's CDR3 is CASRGRGGDQPQHF.

The chain is built from TRBV27 and TRBJ1-4; TCRdb gives TRBD1 as the D gene, but with no DNA this cannot be confirmed. CDR3 length equals 17 residues. CDR1 and CDR2 (germline): MNHEY, SMNVEV (reference sequence). This CDR3 reads CASSLVSFGNINEKLFF.

J is TRBJ2-5 and V is TRBV29-1; without DNA, the TCRdb call of TRBD1 cannot be checked. CDR1 SQVTM and CDR2 ANQGSEA come from the germline V gene. The CDR3 has 16 residues. CDR3 residues: CSVVKWDQTLWETQYF.

The chain joins TRBV7-9 to TRBJ2-7. The CDR3 sequence is 16 residues long. Germline V gene data show CDR1 as SEHNR and CDR2 as FQNEAQ (reference sequence). CDR3 amino acids: CASSSPLKEATYEQYF.

This sequence joins TRBV6-2 or TRBV6-3 and TRBJ2-4; TCRdb designates TRBD2, a call that cannot be tested without DNA. This CDR3 spans 11 amino acids. Per the germline V gene, CDR1 is MNHEY and CDR2 is SVGEGT. The CDR3: CASSRGGAWSF.

The chain combines TRBV20-1 with TRBJ2-1; TCRdb proposes TRBD1, but this gene call is untestable without DNA. This CDR3 contains 13 residues. CDR1 and CDR2 (germline): DFQATT, SNEGSKA (reference sequence). CDR3 amino acids: CSGHDPLENEQFF.

The chain has TRBV12-5 and TRBJ2-1; TCRdb designates TRBD2, a call that cannot be tested without DNA. This CDR3 region has 13 residues. Germline lookup yields CDR1 LGHNT and CDR2 FRNRAP. CDR3 sequence reads: CASALGGDYEQFF.

This chain uses TRBV7-9 with TRBJ2-7; TCRdb proposes TRBD2, but this gene call is untestable without DNA. This CDR3 has 13 amino acids. Germline V lookup: CDR1 SEHNR, CDR2 FQNEAQ (reference sequence). CDR3: CATRGGLAYEQYF.